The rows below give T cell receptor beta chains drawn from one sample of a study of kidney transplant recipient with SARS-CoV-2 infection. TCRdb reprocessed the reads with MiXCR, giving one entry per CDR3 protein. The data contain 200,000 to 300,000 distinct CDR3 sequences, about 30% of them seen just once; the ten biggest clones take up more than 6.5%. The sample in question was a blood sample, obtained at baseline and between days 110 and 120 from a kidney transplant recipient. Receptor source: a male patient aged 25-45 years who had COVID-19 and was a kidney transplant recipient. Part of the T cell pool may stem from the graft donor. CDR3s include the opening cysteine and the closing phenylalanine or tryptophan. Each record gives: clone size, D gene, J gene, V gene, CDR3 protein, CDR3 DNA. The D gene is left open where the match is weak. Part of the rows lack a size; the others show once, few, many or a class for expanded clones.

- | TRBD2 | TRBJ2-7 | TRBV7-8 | CASSLIGLAGAVRSYGQYF | TGTGCCAGCAGCTTAATTGGACTAGCGGGAGCTGTAAGGTCCTACGGGCAGTACTTC
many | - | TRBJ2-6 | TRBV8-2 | CGRLSRITQSRANVLTF | TGTGGCAGGCTCAGTAGGATAACACAAAGTCGGGCCAACGTCCTGACTTTC
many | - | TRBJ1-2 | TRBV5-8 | CASKWSHPRKTYGYTF | TGTGCCAGCAAATGGTCTCATCCACGAAAGACCTATGGCTACACCTTC
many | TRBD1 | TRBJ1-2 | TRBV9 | CASSVEQGTNYGYTF | TGTGCCAGCAGCGTAGAACAGGGGACTAACTATGGCTACACCTTC
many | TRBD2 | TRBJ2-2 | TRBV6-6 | CASSYDGTSGSRGELFF | TGTGCCAGCAGTTACGATGGGACTAGCGGGAGTCGCGGTGAGCTGTTTTTT
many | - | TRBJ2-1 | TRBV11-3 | CASSFRGGSSYNEQFF | TGTGCCAGCAGCTTTCGGGGCGGTAGCTCCTACAATGAGCAGTTCTTC
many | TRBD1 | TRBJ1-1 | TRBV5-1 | CASSLQGARLNTEAFF | TGCGCCAGCAGCTTACAGGGGGCACGATTGAACACTGAAGCTTTCTTT
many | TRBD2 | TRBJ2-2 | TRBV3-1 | CASSQIHRGGGTGELFF | TGTGCCAGCAGCCAAATACACCGGGGGGGAGGTACCGGGGAGCTGTTTTTT
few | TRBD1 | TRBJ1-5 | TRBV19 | CASSIDRQGEQPQHF | TGTGCCAGTAGTATAGACCGACAGGGCGAGCAGCCCCAGCATTTT
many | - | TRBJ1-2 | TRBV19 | CASSLALTNRKTYGYTF | TGTGCCAGTAGTTTGGCTCTGACAAATCGAAAGACCTATGGCTACACCTTC
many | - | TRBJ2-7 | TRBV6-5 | CASSEGGGDYEQYF | TGTGCCAGCAGTGAGGGCGGTGGAGACTACGAGCAGTACTTC
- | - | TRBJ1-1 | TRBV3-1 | CASSQLNPISIRIEAFF | TGTGCCAGCAGCCAGCTGAATCCCATTTCAATTCGCATTGAAGCTTTCTTT
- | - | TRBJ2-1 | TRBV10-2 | CASSVASVSYNGQFF | TGCGCCAGCAGTGTAGCTAGTGTCTCCTACAATGGGCAGTTCTTC
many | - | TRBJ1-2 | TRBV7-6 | CASSQNSESRKTYGYTF | TGTGCCAGCAGCCAGAACAGTGAATCTCGAAAGACCTATGGCTACACCTTC
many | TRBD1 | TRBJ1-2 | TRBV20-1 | CSATRDRGYYGYTF | TGCAGTGCTACCCGGGACAGGGGATACTATGGCTACACCTTC
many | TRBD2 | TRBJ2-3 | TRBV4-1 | CASSPLVAGGDADTQYF | TGCGCCAGCAGCCCTTTGGTAGCTGGGGGGGACGCAGATACGCAGTATTTT
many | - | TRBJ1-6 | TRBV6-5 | CASSYWGNSYNSPLHF | TGTGCCAGCAGTTACTGGGGGAACTCCTATAATTCACCCCTCCACTTT
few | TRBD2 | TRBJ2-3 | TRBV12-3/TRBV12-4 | CASTKAGGPDTQYF | TGTGCCAGCACCAAAGCGGGAGGCCCAGATACGCAGTATTTT
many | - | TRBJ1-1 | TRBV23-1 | CASSQSSAVEQPTNTEAFF | TGCGCCAGCAGTCAATCTTCGGCAGTAGAACAGCCAACCAACACTGAAGCTTTCTTT
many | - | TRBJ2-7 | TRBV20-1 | CSASDGERAAYEQYF | TGCAGTGCTAGTGACGGGGAGAGGGCAGCCTACGAGCAGTACTTC
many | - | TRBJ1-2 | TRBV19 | CASKDQGIRYGYTF | TGTGCCAGTAAGGACCAGGGAATACGGTATGGCTACACCTTC
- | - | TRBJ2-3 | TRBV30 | CAWSRRTDTRYF | TGTGCCTGGAGTCGGCGCACAGATACGCGGTATTTT
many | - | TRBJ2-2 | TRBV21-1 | CASSKSSGGDGELFF | TGTGCCAGCAGCAAAAGTAGCGGGGGAGACGGGGAGCTGTTTTTT
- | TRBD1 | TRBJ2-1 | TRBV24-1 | CATSDTGTGRNEQFF | TGTGCCACCAGTGATACGGGGACAGGGCGTAATGAGCAGTTCTTC
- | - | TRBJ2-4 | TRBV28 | CASSLARPVFLAKNIQYF | TGTGCCAGCAGTTTGGCCCGGCCAGTATTTTTAGCCAAAAACATTCAGTACTTC
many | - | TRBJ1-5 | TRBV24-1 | CATRAGGNQPQHF | TGTGCCACCAGGGCGGGTGGCAATCAGCCCCAGCATTTT
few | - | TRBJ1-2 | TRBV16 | CASSATLVVRKTYGYTF | TGTGCCAGCAGCGCCACGCTGGTCGTTAGAAAGACCTATGGCTACACCTTC
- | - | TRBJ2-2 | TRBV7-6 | CASSETTGELFF | TGTGCCAGCAGTGAGACCACCGGGGAGCTGTTTTTT
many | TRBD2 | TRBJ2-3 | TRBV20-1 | CSASGTSGNTDTQYF | TGCAGTGCTAGTGGGACTAGCGGGAACACAGATACGCAGTATTTT
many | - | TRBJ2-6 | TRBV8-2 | CGIELRITQSRANVLTF | TGTGGCATCGAGCTGAGGATAACACAAAGTCGGGCCAACGTCCTGACTTTC
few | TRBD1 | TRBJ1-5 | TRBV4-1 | CASSQGGQGYGQPQHF | TGCGCCAGCAGCCAGGGGGGACAGGGTTACGGTCAGCCCCAGCATTTT
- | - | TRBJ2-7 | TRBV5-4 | CANSLDIYEQYF | TGTGCCAACAGCTTAGACATCTACGAGCAGTACTTC
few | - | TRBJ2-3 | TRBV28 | CASSLTGVLGDTQYF | TGTGCCAGCAGTTTAACGGGCGTACTGGGAGATACGCAGTATTTT